This T cell receptor (beta chain) comes out of a study of low-dose radiotherapy and immunotherapy resistance in tumors. CDR3 length equals 16 residues. Trimming cost V 4 bases and J 0 bases, with 13 bases left between them. The germline gives CDR1 LGHDT, CDR2 YNNKEL (reference sequence). Noted time point: after trial treatment. Indicated treatment: LDRT plus nivolumab, ipilimumab, low-dose cyclophosphamide and aspirin (RACIN trial). Enrollment required an advanced solid tumor negative for tumor-infiltrating lymphocytes. TRAV- and TRBV-specific primers primed first-strand cDNA, covering alpha and beta chains. The authors ran around 20 PCR cycles to amplify TCRs with a constant-region primer and V-primer adapter. TCRdb re-called the reads with MiXCR, one entry per CDR3 protein. The data hold under 35,000 distinct CDR3 sequences, with under 55% observed a single time.

The sequence was collected from a male donor with gallbladder cancer. The rearrangement links TRBV3-1 to TRBJ1-5, with D possibly being TRBD1 (5 bases). This material consisted of PBMCs, taken after low-dose radiotherapy plus immunotherapy. CDR3 protein: CASSLGAGYSNQPQHF. CDR3 sequence (DNA): TGTGCCAGCAGCCTAGGGGCCGGATATAGCAATCAGCCCCAGCATTTT.